This is a list of T cell receptor beta chains from one sample in a study of blood T cell repertoires in COVID-19. Profiled with immunoSEQ multiplex PCR; TCRdb holds only in-frame clones, not every one. This table has more than 120,000 clones, 87% appearing once. The sequenced material came from peripheral blood. The receptor source for this set is a woman aged 50 to 60 with acute or convalescent COVID-19. CDR3s include the opening cysteine and the closing phenylalanine or tryptophan. D genes are given only for firm matches. Clone size is shown for a subset of rows, as once, few, many or a class of expanded clone.

J | size | V | D | DNA | CDR3
TRBJ2-4 | NA | TRBV19 | TRBD2 | TGTGCCAGTAGTATAGACTCTAGCGGGAGAGGGTACCGGCCCAAAAACATTCAGTACTTC | CASSIDSSGRGYRPKNIQYF
TRBJ1-3 | NA | TRBV3-1/TRBV3-2 | NA | TGTGCCAGCAGCCACGCTGGAAACACCATATATTTT | CASSHAGNTIYF
TRBJ1-1 | once | TRBV30 | TRBD1 | TGTGCCTGGATACGACAGGGACTGAACACTGAAGCTTTCTTT | CAWIRQGLNTEAFF
TRBJ1-1 | NA | TRBV11-2 | NA | TGTGCCAGCAGCCGCACAGGGAACACTGAAGCTTTCTTT | CASSRTGNTEAFF
TRBJ1-5 | NA | TRBV6-6 | TRBD1 | TGTGCCAGCAGTGGACAGGGGAAACATCAGCCCCAGCATTTT | CASSGQGKHQPQHF
TRBJ2-7 | NA | TRBV5-6 | TRBD2 | TGTGCCAGCAGCTTGGAGCTAGCGGGGGGTCAGCAGTACTTC | CASSLELAGGQQYF
TRBJ1-2 | few | TRBV19 | NA | TGTGCCAGTAGTATCATTCGGGCTAACTATGGCTACACCTTC | CASSIIRANYGYTF
TRBJ2-7 | NA | TRBV30 | NA | TGTGCCTGGAGTGTCTCAGGGGCCGACGAGCAGTACTTC | CAWSVSGADEQYF
TRBJ2-5 | NA | TRBV21-1 | NA | TGTGCCAGCAGCAAAGTTCGTGGACTAGGAGAGACCCAGTACTTC | CASSKVRGLGETQYF
TRBJ2-5 | NA | TRBV6-5 | NA | TGTGCCAGCAGCCGCCAAGAGACCCAGTACTTC | CASSRQETQYF
TRBJ2-3 | NA | TRBV10-1 | NA | TGCGCCAGCAGTGCTGGGGACACTAGCACAGATACGCAGTATTTT | CASSAGDTSTDTQYF
TRBJ1-2 | NA | TRBV6-5 | TRBD1 | TGTGCCAGCAGCCTCGACAGGGCGGGCTTTTATGGCTACACCTTC | CASSLDRAGFYGYTF
TRBJ2-1 | NA | TRBV27 | NA | TGTGCCAGCCGGGACTCCCAATTATTCAATGAGCAGTTCTTC | CASRDSQLFNEQFF
TRBJ2-1 | NA | TRBV2 | NA | TGTGCCAGCAGTGTTGACCTAGTCTCCTACAATGAGCAGTTCTTC | CASSVDLVSYNEQFF
TRBJ1-1 | NA | TRBV30 | TRBD1 | TGTGCCTGGACCCAGGGACAGGGGGGCACTGAAGCTTTCTTT | CAWTQGQGGTEAFF
TRBJ1-5 | NA | TRBV19 | TRBD1 | TGTGCCAGTAGTATAGGGGAGACAGGGGCTAGCAATCAGCCCCAGCATTTT | CASSIGETGASNQPQHF
TRBJ2-1 | NA | TRBV9 | TRBD2 | TGTGCCAGCAGCCAGTTAGCGGGGGGGATCAATGAGCAGTTCTTC | CASSQLAGGINEQFF
TRBJ1-5 | NA | TRBV12-3/TRBV12-4 | NA | TGTGCCAGCACCAGGGGTCAGCCCCAGCATTTT | CASTRGQPQHF
TRBJ2-1 | NA | TRBV24-1 | TRBD2 | TGTGCCACCAGTGACCGACTAGCGGAGTCCTACAATGAGCAGTTCTTC | CATSDRLAESYNEQFF
TRBJ1-1 | few | TRBV6-5 | NA | TGTGCCAGCGGAAGGGGTGGTGACACTGAAGCTTTCTTT | CASGRGGDTEAFF
TRBJ1-2 | NA | TRBV5-1 | NA | TGCGCCAGCAGCTCGGACACCTATAACTATGGCTACACCTTC | CASSSDTYNYGYTF
TRBJ1-3 | NA | TRBV6-6 | NA | TGTGCCAGTTTTGGCCGGGGGGCCAGCTCTGGAAACACCATATATTTT | CASFGRGASSGNTIYF
TRBJ2-1 | NA | TRBV5-6 | TRBD1 | TGTGCCAGCAGCTACGAGGGTTGGGACAGGGGGTCGCATGAGCAGTTCTTC | CASSYEGWDRGSHEQFF
TRBJ1-2 | NA | TRBV4-1 | TRBD1 | TGCGCCAGCAGCCAACTGCGGGACAGGGAAAGCTACACCTTC | CASSQLRDRESYTF
TRBJ2-1 | NA | TRBV6-5 | NA | TGTGCCAGCAGGCCCTACAGGGATTACAATGAGCAGTTCTTC | CASRPYRDYNEQFF